This is a list of T cell receptor beta chains from one sample in a study of blood T cells in healthy people across ages. TCRdb recomputed calls from the 5' RACE reads with MiXCR, one row per CDR3 protein. The sample shows about 600,000 distinct CDR3 sequences, under 55% of them seen only once. The specimen was blood. The receptors originated from a man older than 75 in good health. Both conserved end residues are part of each CDR3. The order of the fields is D gene, J gene, V gene, clone size, CDR3 protein, CDR3 DNA. D genes are given only for firm matches. Size is stated for part of the rows, as once, few or many counts, or as a class when the clone is expanded.

D gene: TRBD1; J gene: TRBJ2-1; V gene: TRBV29-1; clone size: few; CDR3 protein: CSVEGSRLEDRANEQFF; CDR3 DNA: TGCAGCGTTGAAGGCAGCCGGTTGGAGGACAGGGCCAATGAGCAGTTCTTC
D gene: -; J gene: TRBJ2-1; V gene: TRBV6-2/TRBV6-3; clone size: -; CDR3 protein: CASNIGRMRYNEQFF; CDR3 DNA: TGTGCCAGCAACATCGGACGGATGCGTTACAATGAGCAGTTCTTC
D gene: TRBD1; J gene: TRBJ1-1; V gene: TRBV6-5; clone size: few; CDR3 protein: CASSYSWAGDRALGTEAFF; CDR3 DNA: TGTGCCAGCAGTTACTCGTGGGCGGGGGACAGGGCATTGGGCACTGAAGCTTTCTTT
D gene: -; J gene: TRBJ2-1; V gene: TRBV15; clone size: -; CDR3 protein: CATSRGRSYEQFF; CDR3 DNA: TGTGCCACCAGCAGAGGCCGTTCGTATGAGCAGTTCTTC
D gene: -; J gene: TRBJ1-6; V gene: TRBV6-6; clone size: many; CDR3 protein: CASSRGTRNSPLHF; CDR3 DNA: TGTGCCAGCAGCCGTGGGACCAGAAATTCACCCCTCCACTTT
D gene: -; J gene: TRBJ2-3; V gene: TRBV7-2; clone size: -; CDR3 protein: CASSPPELDTQYF; CDR3 DNA: TGTGCCAGCAGCCCCCCAGAGCTGGATACGCAGTATTTT
D gene: -; J gene: TRBJ2-1; V gene: TRBV10-3; clone size: few; CDR3 protein: CAISEGGPYNEQFF; CDR3 DNA: TGTGCCATCAGTGAGGGGGGCCCCTACAATGAGCAGTTCTTC
D gene: -; J gene: TRBJ2-6; V gene: TRBV9; clone size: few; CDR3 protein: CASSVESPTSGANVLTF; CDR3 DNA: TGTGCCAGCAGCGTAGAATCACCGACGTCTGGGGCCAACGTCCTGACTTTC
D gene: -; J gene: TRBJ1-2; V gene: TRBV6-5; clone size: -; CDR3 protein: CASSYSSPGANYGYTF; CDR3 DNA: TGTGCCAGCAGTTACTCGTCCCCTGGGGCGAACTATGGCTACACCTTC
D gene: -; J gene: TRBJ2-7; V gene: TRBV7-9; clone size: -; CDR3 protein: CASSLDARGFDEQYF; CDR3 DNA: TGTGCCAGCAGCTTAGACGCCAGGGGTTTCGACGAGCAGTACTTC
D gene: -; J gene: TRBJ2-3; V gene: TRBV7-2; clone size: once; CDR3 protein: CASSPGQVGTDTQYF; CDR3 DNA: TGTGCCAGCAGCCCCGGGCAGGTTGGCACAGATACGCAGTATTTT
D gene: TRBD2; J gene: TRBJ2-3; V gene: TRBV7-3; clone size: -; CDR3 protein: CASSLLAGVLPDTQYF; CDR3 DNA: TGTGCCAGCAGCTTACTAGCGGGAGTGCTCCCAGATACGCAGTATTTT
D gene: TRBD1; J gene: TRBJ1-2; V gene: TRBV6-2/TRBV6-3; clone size: -; CDR3 protein: CASRRTGAENYGYTF; CDR3 DNA: TGTGCCAGCAGGAGGACAGGGGCGGAGAACTATGGCTACACCTTC
D gene: -; J gene: TRBJ2-3; V gene: TRBV7-2; clone size: -; CDR3 protein: CASSRTKTSTDTQYF; CDR3 DNA: TGTGCCAGCAGCCGGACTAAAACTAGCACAGATACGCAGTATTTT
D gene: -; J gene: TRBJ2-1; V gene: TRBV6-5; clone size: -; CDR3 protein: CASSRQGGNEQFF; CDR3 DNA: TGTGCCAGCAGTAGACAGGGAGGTAATGAGCAGTTCTTC
D gene: TRBD2; J gene: TRBJ2-3; V gene: TRBV10-3; clone size: few; CDR3 protein: CAITGTSGALGSTDTQYF; CDR3 DNA: TGTGCCATCACTGGGACTAGCGGGGCCCTGGGGAGCACAGATACGCAGTATTTT
D gene: -; J gene: TRBJ2-7; V gene: TRBV5-6; clone size: -; CDR3 protein: CASSSLAAPSYEQYF; CDR3 DNA: TGTGCCAGCAGCTCCTTAGCGGCTCCCTCCTACGAGCAGTACTTC
D gene: -; J gene: TRBJ1-1; V gene: TRBV5-1; clone size: -; CDR3 protein: CASSRAAGVGTEAFF; CDR3 DNA: TGCGCCAGCAGCCGGGCCGCAGGGGTGGGTACTGAAGCTTTCTTT
D gene: -; J gene: TRBJ2-3; V gene: TRBV29-1; clone size: few; CDR3 protein: CSVEDPGGDTVLTDTQYF; CDR3 DNA: TGCAGCGTTGAAGATCCGGGTGGAGACACCGTCCTCACAGATACGCAGTATTTT
D gene: -; J gene: TRBJ2-1; V gene: TRBV7-9; clone size: -; CDR3 protein: CANSPLGRGNNEQFF; CDR3 DNA: TGTGCCAACTCCCCCCTGGGGCGGGGTAACAATGAGCAGTTCTTC
D gene: TRBD1; J gene: TRBJ1-2; V gene: TRBV6-2/TRBV6-3; clone size: few; CDR3 protein: CASSQGGRSYTF; CDR3 DNA: TGTGCCAGCAGCCAGGGGGGTCGGAGCTACACCTTC
D gene: TRBD2; J gene: TRBJ2-1; V gene: TRBV2; clone size: -; CDR3 protein: CASREGLASDIDEQFF; CDR3 DNA: TGTGCCAGCAGGGAAGGACTAGCGTCAGACATCGATGAGCAGTTCTTC
D gene: TRBD2; J gene: TRBJ2-3; V gene: TRBV7-2; clone size: -; CDR3 protein: CASSSFLEASGTDTQYF; CDR3 DNA: TGTGCCAGCAGCTCCTTCTTAGAGGCTAGCGGTACAGATACGCAGTATTTT
D gene: -; J gene: TRBJ2-7; V gene: TRBV6-5; clone size: many; CDR3 protein: CASSKQGAVSYEQYF; CDR3 DNA: TGTGCCAGCAGTAAACAGGGAGCGGTCTCCTACGAGCAGTACTTC
D gene: TRBD1; J gene: TRBJ1-6; V gene: TRBV9; clone size: -; CDR3 protein: CASSMTTGQGGSPLHF; CDR3 DNA: TGTGCCAGCAGCATGACAACCGGACAGGGGGGTTCACCCCTCCACTTT
D gene: -; J gene: TRBJ1-6; V gene: TRBV4-3; clone size: -; CDR3 protein: CASSQEAGNSPLHF; CDR3 DNA: TGCGCCAGCAGCCAAGAGGCGGGTAATTCACCCCTCCACTTT
D gene: TRBD1; J gene: TRBJ1-1; V gene: TRBV7-2; clone size: -; CDR3 protein: CASSLRTGRTEAFF; CDR3 DNA: TGTGCCAGCAGCCTACGGACAGGGCGCACTGAAGCTTTCTTT
D gene: -; J gene: TRBJ1-1; V gene: TRBV5-1; clone size: few; CDR3 protein: CASSWSENTEAFF; CDR3 DNA: TGCGCCAGCAGCTGGTCGGAGAACACTGAAGCTTTCTTT
D gene: -; J gene: TRBJ1-1; V gene: TRBV5-1; clone size: -; CDR3 protein: CASRTLTEAFF; CDR3 DNA: TGCGCCAGCCGGACCCTTACTGAAGCTTTCTTT
D gene: -; J gene: TRBJ2-1; V gene: TRBV28; clone size: -; CDR3 protein: CASSLEPSYNEQFF; CDR3 DNA: TGTGCCAGCAGTTTGGAGCCCTCCTACAATGAGCAGTTCTTC
D gene: TRBD2; J gene: TRBJ2-3; V gene: TRBV9; clone size: -; CDR3 protein: CASSVSGTSGSSTDTQYF; CDR3 DNA: TGTGCCAGCAGCGTTTCCGGGACTAGCGGCTCTAGCACAGATACGCAGTATTTT
D gene: -; J gene: TRBJ2-7; V gene: TRBV27; clone size: -; CDR3 protein: CASSLWGGGSYEQYF; CDR3 DNA: TGTGCCAGCAGTTTATGGGGAGGGGGGTCCTACGAGCAGTACTTC
D gene: TRBD1; J gene: TRBJ2-1; V gene: TRBV20-1; clone size: few; CDR3 protein: CSAPHRDRAYNEQFF; CDR3 DNA: TGCAGTGCTCCGCATCGGGACAGGGCTTACAATGAGCAGTTCTTC
D gene: TRBD1; J gene: TRBJ1-2; V gene: TRBV20-1; clone size: -; CDR3 protein: CSARRAGGLYGYTF; CDR3 DNA: TGCAGTGCTAGACGGGCAGGGGGCCTCTATGGCTACACCTTC
D gene: TRBD1; J gene: TRBJ1-5; V gene: TRBV12-3/TRBV12-4; clone size: -; CDR3 protein: CASRRGTGSVQPQHF; CDR3 DNA: TGTGCCAGCAGACGAGGGACAGGGTCGGTTCAGCCCCAGCATTTT
D gene: TRBD2; J gene: TRBJ2-5; V gene: TRBV29-1; clone size: -; CDR3 protein: CSVAGGTSVQETQYF; CDR3 DNA: TGCAGCGTTGCAGGGGGGACTAGCGTCCAAGAGACCCAGTACTTC
D gene: TRBD2; J gene: TRBJ2-7; V gene: TRBV20-1; clone size: -; CDR3 protein: CSAGHGGGSYEQYF; CDR3 DNA: TGCAGTGCTGGACACGGGGGGGGCTCCTACGAGCAGTACTTC
D gene: -; J gene: TRBJ2-5; V gene: TRBV6-5; clone size: many; CDR3 protein: CASSRGRGEYF; CDR3 DNA: TGTGCCAGCAGTCGGGGTCGAGGGGAGTACTTC
D gene: -; J gene: TRBJ1-6; V gene: TRBV25-1; clone size: once; CDR3 protein: CASSVPGGGHSPLHF; CDR3 DNA: TGTGCCAGCAGTGTACCCGGCGGAGGCCATTCACCCCTCCACTTT
D gene: -; J gene: TRBJ1-2; V gene: TRBV20-1; clone size: -; CDR3 protein: CSARDPKSYGYTF; CDR3 DNA: TGCAGTGCTAGGGACCCCAAGTCCTATGGCTACACCTTC
D gene: -; J gene: TRBJ2-5; V gene: TRBV7-2; clone size: -; CDR3 protein: CASSFEGGGQETQYF; CDR3 DNA: TGTGCCAGCAGCTTCGAGGGAGGGGGGCAAGAGACCCAGTACTTC
D gene: -; J gene: TRBJ1-1; V gene: TRBV7-9; clone size: -; CDR3 protein: CASSALDLGGAFF; CDR3 DNA: TGTGCCAGCAGCGCGCTCGATTTAGGCGGAGCTTTCTTT
D gene: -; J gene: TRBJ2-1; V gene: TRBV9; clone size: -; CDR3 protein: CASSATRSSYNEQFF; CDR3 DNA: TGTGCCAGCAGCGCCACTCGTTCCTCCTACAATGAGCAGTTCTTC
D gene: -; J gene: TRBJ2-3; V gene: TRBV6-6; clone size: many; CDR3 protein: CASSYSPDTQYF; CDR3 DNA: TGTGCCAGCAGTTACTCCCCAGATACGCAGTATTTT
D gene: -; J gene: TRBJ2-1; V gene: TRBV18; clone size: -; CDR3 protein: CASSPPEGIREQFF; CDR3 DNA: TGTGCCAGCTCACCACCGGAGGGGATCAGGGAGCAGTTCTTC
D gene: -; J gene: TRBJ1-6; V gene: TRBV9; clone size: -; CDR3 protein: CASSGLGGGNSPLHF; CDR3 DNA: TGTGCCAGCAGCGGGTTGGGAGGCGGGAATTCACCCCTCCACTTT
D gene: TRBD1; J gene: TRBJ2-5; V gene: TRBV29-1; clone size: few; CDR3 protein: CSVVGQDLVSAQYF; CDR3 DNA: TGCAGCGTTGTTGGACAGGACCTTGTTTCGGCCCAGTACTTC
D gene: -; J gene: TRBJ2-3; V gene: TRBV29-1; clone size: -; CDR3 protein: CSALTARSTDTQYF; CDR3 DNA: TGCAGCGCTCTTACTGCACGGAGCACAGATACGCAGTATTTT
D gene: TRBD1; J gene: TRBJ1-2; V gene: TRBV4-3; clone size: few; CDR3 protein: CASSQEHGQGRVYTF; CDR3 DNA: TGCGCCAGCAGCCAAGAACACGGACAGGGCAGGGTGTACACCTTC
D gene: TRBD1; J gene: TRBJ1-2; V gene: TRBV18; clone size: -; CDR3 protein: CASPRGQHEISNYGYTF; CDR3 DNA: TGTGCCAGCCCCAGGGGGCAGCATGAGATATCTAACTATGGCTACACCTTC
D gene: TRBD1; J gene: TRBJ2-1; V gene: TRBV28; clone size: -; CDR3 protein: CASSLVSDRVDNEQFF; CDR3 DNA: TGTGCCAGCAGCCTGGTTTCGGACAGGGTAGACAATGAGCAGTTCTTC
D gene: TRBD2; J gene: TRBJ2-7; V gene: TRBV6-5; clone size: many; CDR3 protein: CASGRALGSYEQYF; CDR3 DNA: TGTGCCAGTGGGAGGGCCCTAGGCAGCTACGAGCAGTACTTC
D gene: -; J gene: TRBJ2-3; V gene: TRBV7-9; clone size: -; CDR3 protein: CASSFWEDTDTQYF; CDR3 DNA: TGTGCCAGCAGCTTTTGGGAAGACACAGATACGCAGTATTTT
D gene: TRBD1; J gene: TRBJ1-5; V gene: TRBV28; clone size: -; CDR3 protein: CASSLASGGVQPQHF; CDR3 DNA: TGTGCCAGCAGTTTAGCGTCAGGGGGCGTACAGCCCCAGCATTTT
D gene: TRBD2; J gene: TRBJ2-3; V gene: TRBV10-3; clone size: -; CDR3 protein: CAISESPAGGPDTQYF; CDR3 DNA: TGTGCCATCAGTGAGTCCCCAGCGGGGGGACCAGATACGCAGTATTTT
D gene: -; J gene: TRBJ2-3; V gene: TRBV4-3; clone size: few; CDR3 protein: CASSQKGAGPDTQYF; CDR3 DNA: TGCGCCAGCAGCCAAAAGGGGGCGGGGCCAGATACGCAGTATTTT
D gene: -; J gene: TRBJ1-4; V gene: TRBV20-1; clone size: few; CDR3 protein: CSAREGSGWGGWNEKLFF; CDR3 DNA: TGCAGTGCTAGAGAGGGGAGTGGCTGGGGCGGTTGGAATGAAAAACTGTTTTTT
D gene: TRBD1; J gene: TRBJ1-4; V gene: TRBV20-1; clone size: -; CDR3 protein: CSARTGQSSEKLFF; CDR3 DNA: TGCAGTGCTAGGACGGGACAGAGTTCTGAAAAACTGTTTTTT
D gene: TRBD1; J gene: TRBJ2-5; V gene: TRBV10-1; clone size: -; CDR3 protein: CASSESWTGQVEQYF; CDR3 DNA: TGCGCCAGCAGTGAGTCATGGACAGGGCAAGTGGAGCAGTACTTC
D gene: TRBD1; J gene: TRBJ1-4; V gene: TRBV10-3; clone size: -; CDR3 protein: CAISPAGTGEKLFF; CDR3 DNA: TGTGCCATCAGCCCTGCTGGGACAGGAGAAAAACTGTTTTTT